The 27 T cell receptor beta chains below were found in one sample sequenced in a study of spatial heterogeneity in lung cancer. Time point indicated: sample taken at primary tumor resection. Material for sequencing was whole RNA from tumor, nontumor lung or frozen PBMC, left unsorted. TCRdb independently ran MiXCR on the 5' RACE reads; one entry per CDR3 protein. The data contain approximately 7,100 distinct CDR3 sequences, about 4% of them singletons. The sequenced sample was normal lung tissue next to the tumor, obtained at surgery. All receptors derive from a female donor with early-stage non-small cell lung cancer.

Concerning this clonotype itself: Because the library targeted alpha chains, this beta chain is an off-target read whose size means little. This sequence joins TRBV6-2 or TRBV6-3 and TRBJ2-5, with D perhaps matching TRBD1 (6 bases). The V end was cut by 5 bases, the J end by 7 bases, with 14 bases between. The CDR3 spans 13 residues. Germline lookup yields CDR1 MNHEY and CDR2 SVGEGT. As DNA, the CDR3 is TGTGCCAGCAGTGGGAACAGGGTCCGGACCCAGTACTTC. Amino acid sequence: CASSGNRVRTQYF.

This clonotype was observed many times. Within a library made for alpha chains, this beta chain is off target, and its count is uninformative. This chain joins TRBV18 and TRBJ1-5, with D possibly being TRBD1 (5 bases). Germline V lookup: CDR1 KGHSH, CDR2 LQKENI. This CDR3 has 17 residues. Trimming cost V 3 bases and J 1 base, with 16 bases left between them. The CDR3 spells CASSPNTGLVSNQPQHF. Written as DNA, the CDR3 is TGTGCCAGCTCACCTAATACGGGACTCGTGAGCAATCAGCCCCAGCATTTT.

This clonotype appeared many times. This beta chain is an unintended read in a library built for alpha chains; its size means little. The V and J genes are TRBV6-1 and TRBJ1-2; D is ambiguous. The CDR3 is made up of 11 amino acids. V was clipped by 7 bases and J by 0 bases, with 3 bases between them. Germline V CDR1 and CDR2: MNHNS, SASEGT. DNA for the CDR3: TGTGCCAGCAAAGCTAACTATGGCTACACCTTC. Translated, it gives CASKANYGYTF.

This clonotype counts as medium-sized. This beta chain represents an off-target read in a library built for alpha chains; its size is of limited meaning. V and J are TRBV30 and TRBJ1-5; D call uncertain. Germline CDR1 is GTSNPN and CDR2 is SVGIG (reference sequence). The CDR3 length is 14 residues. V lost 0 bases, J lost 0 bases, and 6 bases lay in between. CDR3 loop: CAWSVSNSNQPQHF. The CDR3 nucleotides read TGTGCCTGGAGTGTAAGCAATAGCAATCAGCCCCAGCATTTT.

This clonotype was observed many times. Because this beta chain is a stray read in a library intended to capture alpha chains, its abundance should not be given much weight. The chain employs TRBV29-1 and TRBJ1-1; 8 bases line up with TRBD1. V dropped 4 bases and J dropped 6; count of bases not matched to a gene: 7. The CDR3 covers 13 residues. CDR1 is SQVTM, CDR2 ANQGSEA, per germline. The CDR3 DNA reads as TGCAGCGTTGGGGACAGGTCAGGGGCTGAAGCTTTCTTT. It encodes CSVGDRSGAEAFF. The whole variable domain, remainder taken from reference TRBV29-1 and TRBJ1-1, is SAVISQKPSRDICQRGTSLTIQCQVDSQVTMMFWYRQQPGQSLTLIATANQGSEATYESGFVIDKFPISRPNLTFSTLTVSNMSPEDSSIYLCSVGDRSGAEAFFGQGTRLTVV.

At least ten counts were recorded for this clonotype. For a library built for alpha chains, this beta chain is a stray read; little rests on its size. This rearrangement joins TRBV7-8 to TRBJ2-5; no reliable D call. The CDR3 is made up of 13 amino acids. The ends were cut back, 5 bases at V and 4 bases at J, with 11 bases in the middle. Germline V CDR1 and CDR2: SGHVS, FQNEAQ. The CDR3 nucleotides read TGTGCCAGCAGCCTCGTCGGCCGAGAGACCCAGTACTTC. Its translation: CASSLVGRETQYF.

By its share, this clonotype is medium-sized. This beta chain is a stray read from a library made for alpha chains; its abundance is not meaningful. This rearrangement joins TRBV20-1 to TRBJ2-3; TRBD2 aligns across 13 bases. With V trimmed by 5 bases and J by 10 bases, 12 bases remained unmatched. CDR3 length: 15 residues. Germline CDR1 is DFQATT and CDR2 is SNEGSKA (reference sequence). Here the CDR3 reads CSAVAQGLAGLAQYF. The CDR3, as DNA: TGCAGTGCTGTAGCACAGGGACTAGCGGGGTTGGCGCAGTATTTT.

This clonotype occurred many times. This beta chain is a stray sequence in a library constructed for alpha chains; its clone size is not meaningful. The genes are TRBV27 and TRBJ2-1; 9 bases are shared with TRBD2. The V segment lost 1 base and the J segment 7 bases; nucleotides outside the gene matches: 14. The CDR3 covers 18 residues. Per the germline V gene, CDR1 is MNHEY and CDR2 is SMNVEV (reference sequence). CDR3 amino acids: CASSLFVQGSGGKNEQFF. The CDR3 DNA sequence: TGTGCCAGCAGTTTATTCGTCCAAGGGAGCGGGGGGAAAAATGAGCAGTTCTTC.

This clonotype was counted ten times or more. Within a library made for alpha chains, this beta chain is off target, and its count is uninformative. This chain links TRBV7-2 with TRBJ2-3; D perhaps matches TRBD2 (6 bases). The ends were cut back, 4 bases at V and 11 bases at J, with 16 bases in the middle. The CDR3 runs to 13 residues. Germline CDR1 SGHTA, CDR2 FQGNSA. The CDR3, as DNA: TGTGCCAGCAGCTCCTCCTTCGGGGGTGGGCAGTATTTT. It encodes CASSSSFGGGQYF.

There are many counts of this clonotype. A library prepared for alpha chains yielded this beta chain as an off-target read; its size is of little meaning. This chain joins TRBV7-4 and TRBJ1-3, with unresolved D. Trimming stripped 4 bases from V and 0 bases from J, with 13 bases between. This CDR3 spans 16 amino acids. Germline CDR1 SGHVT, CDR2 SQSDAQ. CDR3 DNA sequence: TGTGCCAGCAGCTGCAGACGGTCCAACTCTGGAAACACCATATATTTT. Its protein is CASSCRRSNSGNTIYF.

Within the sample, this clonotype is medium-sized. A library prepared for alpha chains yielded this beta chain as an off-target read; its size is of little meaning. The CDR3 protein is CASTPGQGSSYEQYF. The CDR3 coding sequence is TGTGCCAGCACCCCCGGACAGGGATCCTCCTACGAGCAGTACTTC. This chain connects TRBV9 to TRBJ2-7; the match to TRBD1 covers 8 bases. There are 15 residues in the CDR3. After removal of 6 bases from V and 0 bases from J, the junction contained 8 bases not matched to a gene. The germline V gene has CDR1 SGDLS and CDR2 YYNGEE.

At least ten counts were recorded for this clonotype. This beta chain is off target for a library built for alpha chains, so its abundance means little. The rearrangement uses TRBV6-1 and TRBJ2-5; 7 positions match TRBD2. The trim removed 2 bases at V and 8 bases at J, leaving 11 bases unmatched. Looked up from germline, CDR1 is MNHNS and CDR2 is SASEGT. CDR3 length equals 15 residues. In DNA, the CDR3 is TGTGCCAGCAGTGAATCGTGGCGGGGGAGTGAAACCCAGTACTTC. It yields the protein CASSESWRGSETQYF.

To note about this clonotype: A library made for alpha chains picked up this beta chain off target, so its size means little. The V and J genes are TRBV27 and TRBJ2-2; D uncertain. This CDR3 is 14 amino acids long. The V and J ends lost 2 bases and 6 bases respectively, with 10 bases between them. Germline V gene lookup returns CDR1 MNHEY and CDR2 SMNVEV (reference sequence). The chain's CDR3 is CASSLGSSAGELFF. CDR3 nucleotide sequence: TGTGCCAGCAGTTTAGGGTCCTCTGCCGGGGAGCTGTTTTTT.

This clonotype appeared many times. Within a library made for alpha chains, this beta chain is off target, and its count is uninformative. The chain has TRBV9 and TRBJ1-1, with 9 bases that match TRBD1. After removal of 3 bases from V and 0 bases from J, the junction contained 6 bases not matched to a gene. Germline loops: CDR1 SGDLS, CDR2 YYNGEE. CDR3 length: 16 residues. CDR3 nucleotides: TGTGCCAGCAGCGGAGCCGGGACAGGGCTGAACACTGAAGCTTTCTTT. Encoded protein: CASSGAGTGLNTEAFF.

This clonotype rates as medium-sized (0.01 to 0.1%). This beta chain lies outside the target of a library built for alpha chains; its clone size means little. The gene calls are TRBV30 and TRBJ1-2, with 8 bases matching TRBD1. V lost 3 bases to trimming and J lost 10 bases; unmatched junction nucleotides: 13. Germline values: CDR1 GTSNPN, CDR2 SVGIG (reference sequence). This CDR3 has 14 amino acids. CDR3 sequence reads: CAWRREDRVRLYTF. CDR3 in DNA: TGTGCCTGGAGAAGGGAGGACAGGGTAAGACTCTACACCTTC.

This clonotype rates as medium-sized. This beta chain came through as a stray read in a library set up for alpha chains, and its size says little. The CDR3 nucleotides are TGCGCCAGCAGCCAAGACACGGACTCCTACAATGAGCAGTTCTTC. This gives the protein CASSQDTDSYNEQFF. J is TRBJ2-1 and V is TRBV4-1; no clear D gene. Germline V gene sequence: CDR1 MGHRA, CDR2 YSYEKL. The ends were cut back, 0 bases at V and 0 bases at J, with 6 bases in the middle. CDR3 length: 15 residues.

This clonotype was picked up many times. A library made for alpha chains picked up this beta chain off target, so its size means little. This chain connects TRBV7-3 to TRBJ2-2; D not certain. The CDR3 extends over 14 amino acids. Germline V lookup: CDR1 SGHTA, CDR2 FQGTGA. Trimming pared 2 bases from V and 0 bases from J, leaving 4 bases between. The DNA of the CDR3 is TGTGCCAGCAGCTTAGTAGCGAACACCGGGGAGCTGTTTTTT. Its protein product is CASSLVANTGELFF.

This clonotype showed up many times. The library was prepared for alpha chains; this beta chain is a stray read, so its frequency means little. This chain connects TRBV11-2 to TRBJ2-7; 10 bases match TRBD2. This CDR3 is built from 14 residues. Germline lookup yields CDR1 SGHAT and CDR2 FQNNGV. The V gene end was trimmed by 6 bases and the J gene end by 5 bases; junction bases not matched to a gene: 7. CDR3 in amino acids: CASSRTSGPHEQYF. CDR3 nucleotide sequence: TGTGCCAGCAGTCGGACTAGCGGCCCTCACGAGCAGTACTTC.

The sample holds many counts of this clonotype. This beta chain represents an off-target read in a library built for alpha chains; its size is of limited meaning. The V and J genes are TRBV6-5 and TRBJ1-1; D gene unclear. Germline V gives CDR1 MNHEY, CDR2 SVGAGI. Trimming removed 5 bases from V and 6 bases from J, with 19 bases in between. The CDR3 is made up of 15 amino acids. In DNA form, the CDR3 reads TGTGCCAGCAGTCCCGAGGGAGCCGACCCTTCTGAAGCTTTCTTT. It specifies CASSPEGADPSEAFF.

Ten or more counts support this clonotype. As an off-target read in a library built for alpha chains, this beta chain has a frequency of little significance. The V and J genes are TRBV19 and TRBJ2-1; D is perhaps TRBD2 (5 bases). CDR1 is LNHDA, CDR2 SQIVND, per germline (reference sequence). Trimming removed 3 bases at V and 5 bases at J, with 8 bases between. There are 13 residues in the CDR3. CDR3 in DNA: TGTGCCAGTAGTATTTTGAGGGACAATGAGCAGTTCTTC. Residues: CASSILRDNEQFF.

Of note for this clonotype: This beta chain turned up in a library designed for alpha chains; as an off-target read, its abundance says little. The chain's CDR3 is CASTPGGSGGRQETQYF. Here the CDR3 DNA reads TGTGCCAGCACCCCCGGGGGTAGCGGGGGTAGACAAGAGACCCAGTACTTC. The chain recombines TRBV6-5 with TRBJ2-5, with TRBD2 matching 9 bases. The germline V gene encodes CDR1 MNHEY and CDR2 SVGAGI. CDR3 length: 17 amino acids. J was trimmed by 2 bases and V by 7 bases; bases with no gene match: 14.

This clonotype is medium-sized (0.01 to 0.1%). This beta chain is a stray read from a library made for alpha chains; its abundance is not meaningful. This rearrangement joins TRBV6-5 to TRBJ1-2; no reliable D call. The CDR3 contains 12 residues. Germline V gene data show CDR1 as MNHEY and CDR2 as SVGAGI. V was shortened by 4 bases and J by 4 bases, with 7 bases between the two germline ends. CDR3 loop: CASSLDGYGYTF. In DNA form, the CDR3 reads TGTGCCAGCAGTTTGGACGGCTATGGCTACACCTTC.

By share, this clonotype ranks as medium-sized. A library prepared for alpha chains yielded this beta chain as an off-target read; its size is of little meaning. This chain links TRBV27 with TRBJ1-5; tentative D call: TRBD1 (6 bases). The CDR3 runs 13 residues. V was clipped by 8 bases and J by 7 bases, with 15 bases between them. Germline CDR1 is MNHEY and CDR2 is SMNVEV (reference sequence). As DNA, the CDR3 is TGTGCCAGCGGGATAGGGGGTCGGCAGCCCCAGCATTTT. Protein product: CASGIGGRQPQHF.

The table lists this clonotype with many counts. Since the library was made to target alpha chains, this beta chain is a stray read and its abundance is not meaningful. CDR3 sequence: CASSGGPSDTQYF. The CDR3 DNA is TGTGCCAGCAGCGGAGGTCCCTCCGATACGCAGTATTTT. This sequence joins TRBV9 and TRBJ2-3; D unclear. This CDR3 is 13 amino acids long. CDR1 is SGDLS and CDR2 is YYNGEE in the germline V gene. The V gene lost 3 bases and the J gene lost 6 bases, with 11 bases spanning the gap.

This clonotype counts as medium-sized. This beta chain is a stray sequence in a library constructed for alpha chains; its clone size is not meaningful. This chain connects TRBV29-1 to TRBJ2-7, with TRBD1 matching 9 bases. The CDR3 covers 13 residues. With 5 bases clipped from V and 5 bases from J, the junction kept 7 bases outside the gene matches. The germline V gene has CDR1 SQVTM and CDR2 ANQGSEA. The CDR3 loop is CSVPGQGGNEQYF. Here the CDR3 DNA reads TGCAGCGTTCCGGGACAGGGAGGGAACGAGCAGTACTTC.

Ten or more counts support this clonotype. The size of this beta chain means little, since it is a stray read in a library made for alpha chains. CDR3 residues: CASSLKQGYGYTF. The CDR3, as DNA: TGTGCCAGCAGCCTTAAGCAGGGGTATGGCTACACCTTC. The V and J genes are TRBV3-1 and TRBJ1-2; possible D gene TRBD1, 6 bases. The germline V gene encodes CDR1 LGHDT and CDR2 YNNKEL (reference sequence). The CDR3 runs 13 residues. The V and J ends lost 4 bases and 5 bases respectively, with 11 bases between them.

This clonotype was detected many times. This beta chain is an unintended read in a library built for alpha chains; its size means little. The gene calls are TRBV30 and TRBJ2-7; D call uncertain. The CDR3 has 11 residues. Germline CDR1 GTSNPN, CDR2 SVGIG (reference sequence). Trimming stripped 2 bases from V and 6 bases from J, with 8 bases between. DNA for the CDR3: TGTGCCTGGAGTCCCGGAAGCGAGCAGTACTTC. Translating it yields CAWSPGSEQYF. Using reference TRBV30 and TRBJ2-7 for the parts outside the CDR3, the full variable domain is SQTIHQWPATLVQPVGSPLSLECTVEGTSNPNLYWYRQAAGRGLQLLFYSVGIGQISSEVPQNLSASRPQDRQFILSSKKLLLSDSGFYLCAWSPGSEQYFGPGTRLTVT.